This T cell receptor (beta chain) was identified in a study of T cells after yellow fever vaccination. Study in general: SMART-Seq v4 Ultra Low Input prepared the low-cell-number fractions.

V shed 4 bases and J shed 4 bases, with 14 bases lying between them. This CDR3 has 14 amino acids. Germline V gene sequence: CDR1 DFQATT, CDR2 SNEGSKA (reference sequence). Details on this clonotype: Its antigen is as yet unknown.

A universal primer site and UMIs were added as TCR cDNA was made by 5'RACE template switching. TCRdb passed the 5' RACE reads through MiXCR, listing each CDR3 protein once. The table has roughly 250,000 distinct CDR3 sequences, around 13% seen once. Broader study findings: By day 5 rather than day 15, the secondary response had peaked, though it was weaker.

The sample consisted of CD4+ T cells sorted from PBMCs, taken 45 days after the yellow fever booster vaccination. This sequence was found in a man younger than 40 who received the YFV17D yellow fever vaccine. The rearrangement uses TRBV20-1 and TRBJ2-1; the D call may be TRBD1 or TRBD2 (5 bases each). The CDR3 sequence is CSATGTDGYNEQFF. CDR3 DNA sequence: TGCAGTGCTACCGGGACCGACGGTTACAATGAGCAGTTCTTC.